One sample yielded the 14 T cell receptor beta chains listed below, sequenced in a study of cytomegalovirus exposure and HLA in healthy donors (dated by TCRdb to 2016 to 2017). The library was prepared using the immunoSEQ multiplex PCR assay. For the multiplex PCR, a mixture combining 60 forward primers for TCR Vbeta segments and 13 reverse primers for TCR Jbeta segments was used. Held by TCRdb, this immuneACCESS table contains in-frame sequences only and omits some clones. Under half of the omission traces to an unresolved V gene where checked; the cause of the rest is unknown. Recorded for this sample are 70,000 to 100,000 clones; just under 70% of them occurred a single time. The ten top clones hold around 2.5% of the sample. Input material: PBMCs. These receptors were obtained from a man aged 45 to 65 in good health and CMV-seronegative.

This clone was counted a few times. The CDR3 spells CASSPRTGYSPLHF. Here the CDR3 DNA reads TGTGCCAGCTCACCAAGGACAGGGTATTCACCCCTCCACTTT. The chain uses TRBV18 and TRBJ1-6; 8 positions agree with TRBD1. This CDR3 has 14 amino acids. Trimming cost V 2 bases and J 8 bases; bases outside gene matches: 2. Per the germline V gene, CDR1 is KGHSH and CDR2 is LQKENI.

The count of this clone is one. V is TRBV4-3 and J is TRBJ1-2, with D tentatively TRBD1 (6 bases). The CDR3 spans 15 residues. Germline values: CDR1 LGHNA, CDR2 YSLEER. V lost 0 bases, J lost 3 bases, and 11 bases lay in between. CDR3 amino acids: CASSQESRGHYGYTF. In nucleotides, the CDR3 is TGCGCCAGCAGCCAAGAATCGCGGGGGCACTATGGCTACACCTTC.

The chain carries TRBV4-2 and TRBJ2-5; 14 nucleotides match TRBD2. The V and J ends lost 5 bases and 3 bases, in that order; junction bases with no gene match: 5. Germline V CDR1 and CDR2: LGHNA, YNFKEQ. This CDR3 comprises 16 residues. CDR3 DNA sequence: TGTGCCAGCAGCAAGGGGACTAGCGGGAGAGAAGAGACCCAGTACTTC. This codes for CASSKGTSGREETQYF.

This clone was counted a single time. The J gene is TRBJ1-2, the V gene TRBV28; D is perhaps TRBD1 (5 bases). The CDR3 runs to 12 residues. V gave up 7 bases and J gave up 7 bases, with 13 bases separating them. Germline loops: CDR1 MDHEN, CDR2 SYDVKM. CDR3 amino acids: CASKGSRAGYTF. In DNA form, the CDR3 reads TGTGCCAGCAAAGGATCCAGGGCTGGCTACACCTTC.

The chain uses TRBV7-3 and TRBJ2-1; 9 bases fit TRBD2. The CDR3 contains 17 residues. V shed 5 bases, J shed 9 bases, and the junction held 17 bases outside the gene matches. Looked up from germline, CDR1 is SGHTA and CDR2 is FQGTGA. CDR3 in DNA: TGTGCCAGCAGCCCCTCGGGTCTGGCGGGGGGGCCAGGTGAGCAGTTCTTC. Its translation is CASSPSGLAGGPGEQFF.

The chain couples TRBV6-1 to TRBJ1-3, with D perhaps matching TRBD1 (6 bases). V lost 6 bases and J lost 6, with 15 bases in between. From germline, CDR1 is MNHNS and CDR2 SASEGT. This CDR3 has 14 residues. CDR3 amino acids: CASSLDSLLNTIYF. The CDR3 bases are TGTGCCAGCAGCTTGGACAGCCTGCTAAACACCATATATTTT.

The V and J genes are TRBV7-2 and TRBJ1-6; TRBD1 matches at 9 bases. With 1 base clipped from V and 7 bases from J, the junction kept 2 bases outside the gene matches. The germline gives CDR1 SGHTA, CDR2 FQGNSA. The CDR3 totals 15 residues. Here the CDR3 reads CASSLGGTGNSPLHF. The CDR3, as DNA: TGTGCCAGCAGCTTAGGAGGGACAGGGAATTCACCCCTCCACTTT. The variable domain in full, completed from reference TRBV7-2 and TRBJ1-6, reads GAGVSQSPSNKVTEKGKDVELRCDPISGHTALYWYRQSLGQGLEFLIYFQGNSAPDKSGLPSDRFSAERTGGSVSTLTIQRTQQEDSAVYLCASSLGGTGNSPLHFGNGTRLTVT.

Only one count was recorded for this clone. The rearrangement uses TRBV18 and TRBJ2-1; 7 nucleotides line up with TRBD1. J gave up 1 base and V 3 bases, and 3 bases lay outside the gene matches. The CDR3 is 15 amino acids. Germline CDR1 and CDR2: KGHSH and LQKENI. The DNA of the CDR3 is TGTGCCAGCTCACCCCCAGGGGGATCCTACAATGAGCAGTTCTTC. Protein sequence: CASSPPGGSYNEQFF. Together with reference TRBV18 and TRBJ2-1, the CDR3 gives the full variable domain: NAGVMQNPRHLVRRRGQEARLRCSPMKGHSHVYWYRQLPEEGLKFMVYLQKENIIDESGMPKERFSAEFPKEGPSILRIQQVVRGDSAAYFCASSPPGGSYNEQFFGPGTRLTVL.

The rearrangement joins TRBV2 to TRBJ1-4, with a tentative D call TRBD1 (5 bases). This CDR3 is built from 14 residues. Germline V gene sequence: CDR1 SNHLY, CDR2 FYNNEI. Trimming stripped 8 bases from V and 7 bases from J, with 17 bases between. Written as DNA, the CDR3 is TGTGCCAGCGGTACTGAGGGGAGGGTTGAAAAACTGTTTTTT. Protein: CASGTEGRVEKLFF.

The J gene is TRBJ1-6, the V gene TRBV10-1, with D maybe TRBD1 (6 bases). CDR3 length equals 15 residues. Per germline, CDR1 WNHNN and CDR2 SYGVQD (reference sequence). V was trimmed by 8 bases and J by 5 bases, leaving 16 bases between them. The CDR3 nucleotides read TGCGCCAGCCCTCTTCGGGGACAACATAATTCACCCCTCCACTTT. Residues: CASPLRGQHNSPLHF.

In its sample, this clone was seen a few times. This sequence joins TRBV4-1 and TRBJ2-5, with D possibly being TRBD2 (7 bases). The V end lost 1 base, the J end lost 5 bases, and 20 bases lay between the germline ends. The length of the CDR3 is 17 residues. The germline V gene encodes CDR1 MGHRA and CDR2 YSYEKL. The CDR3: CASSQVGARAGEETQYF. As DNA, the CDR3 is TGCGCCAGCAGCCAAGTGGGGGCTAGGGCGGGGGAGGAGACCCAGTACTTC.

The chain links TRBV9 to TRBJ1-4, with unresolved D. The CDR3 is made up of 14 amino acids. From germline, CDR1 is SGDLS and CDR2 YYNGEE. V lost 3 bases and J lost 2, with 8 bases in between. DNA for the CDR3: TGTGCCAGCAGCGCGTATTCGACTAATGAAAAACTGTTTTTT. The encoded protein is CASSAYSTNEKLFF.

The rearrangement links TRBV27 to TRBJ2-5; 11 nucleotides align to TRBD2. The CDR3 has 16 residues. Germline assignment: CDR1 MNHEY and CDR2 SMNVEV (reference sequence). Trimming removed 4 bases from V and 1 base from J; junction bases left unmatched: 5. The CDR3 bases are TGTGCCAGCAGTTCCTTAGCGGGAGGGGGCCAAGAGACCCAGTACTTC. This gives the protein CASSSLAGGGQETQYF.

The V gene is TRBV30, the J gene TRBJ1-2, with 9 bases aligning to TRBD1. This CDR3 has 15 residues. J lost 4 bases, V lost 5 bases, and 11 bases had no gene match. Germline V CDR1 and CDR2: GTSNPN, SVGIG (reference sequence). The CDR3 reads CAWRTPGTGTYGYTF. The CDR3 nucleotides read TGTGCCTGGCGAACCCCCGGGACAGGGACCTATGGCTACACCTTC.